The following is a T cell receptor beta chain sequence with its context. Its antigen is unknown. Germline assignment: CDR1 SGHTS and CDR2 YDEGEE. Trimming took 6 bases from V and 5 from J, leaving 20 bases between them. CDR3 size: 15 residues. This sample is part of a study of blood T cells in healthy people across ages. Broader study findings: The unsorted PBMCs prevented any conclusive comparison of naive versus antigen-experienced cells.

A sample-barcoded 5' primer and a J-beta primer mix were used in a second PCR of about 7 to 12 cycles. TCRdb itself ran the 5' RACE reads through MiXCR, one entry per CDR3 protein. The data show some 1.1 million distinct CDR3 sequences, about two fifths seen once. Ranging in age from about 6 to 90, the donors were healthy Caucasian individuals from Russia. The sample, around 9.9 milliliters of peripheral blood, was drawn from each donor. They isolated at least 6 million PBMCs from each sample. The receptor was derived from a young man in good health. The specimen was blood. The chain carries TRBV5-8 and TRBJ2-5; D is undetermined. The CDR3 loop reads CASKVPARNAETQYF. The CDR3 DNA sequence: TGTGCCAGCAAAGTCCCTGCGCGGAACGCGGAGACCCAGTACTTC.